The rows below give T cell receptor beta chains drawn from one sample of a study of OX40 agonist ivuxolimab in advanced cancers. The assay was immunoSEQ multiplex PCR, and TCRdb's table has in-frame clones only and misses some. The data hold roughly 64,000 clones, with about 85% observed a single time. The sample consisted of CD4+ or CD8+ T cells sorted from blood, taken in a trial of the OX40 agonist ivuxolimab. Receptors originate from an adult with an advanced solid tumor such as melanoma, head and neck, liver or kidney cancer. CDR3s include the opening cysteine and the closing phenylalanine or tryptophan. D genes are given only for firm matches. The listing skips clone size in some rows; elsewhere it reads once, few, many or a size class.

J | size | V | D | CDR3 | DNA
TRBJ1-3 | NA | TRBV5-1 | NA | CASSGGFPPSGNTIYF | TGCGCCAGCAGCGGCGGGTTTCCTCCCTCTGGAAACACCATATATTTT
TRBJ2-2 | NA | TRBV9 | TRBD2 | CASRGTSGNTGELFF | TGTGCCAGCAGAGGGACTAGCGGGAACACCGGGGAGCTGTTTTTT
TRBJ1-1 | NA | TRBV30 | NA | CAWRVTGLGTEAFF | TGTGCCTGGAGAGTCACAGGGCTGGGCACTGAAGCTTTCTTT
TRBJ2-2 | NA | TRBV7-2 | TRBD1 | CASSKPQGEVGELFF | TGTGCCAGCAGCAAGCCCCAGGGGGAAGTCGGGGAGCTGTTTTTT
TRBJ2-6 | NA | TRBV2 | NA | CASNKKGGANVLTF | TGTGCCAGCAATAAAAAAGGGGGGGCCAACGTCCTGACTTTC
TRBJ2-7 | NA | TRBV7-3 | NA | CASSLGKTYEQYF | TGTGCCAGCAGCTTAGGGAAGACCTACGAGCAGTACTTC
TRBJ1-1 | NA | TRBV27 | NA | CASSPRSVAFF | TGTGCCAGCAGCCCCCGATCCGTGGCTTTCTTT
TRBJ1-1 | NA | TRBV28 | TRBD1 | CASSTGVEAFF | TGTGCCAGCAGCACAGGGGTTGAAGCTTTCTTT
TRBJ2-2 | NA | TRBV10-3 | TRBD2 | CAISESTSANTGELFF | TGTGCCATCAGTGAGTCGACTAGCGCCAACACCGGGGAGCTGTTTTTT
TRBJ2-1 | NA | TRBV7-2 | NA | CASSLTVPGIEQFF | TGTGCCAGCAGCTTAACGGTCCCGGGAATTGAGCAGTTCTTC
TRBJ2-5 | NA | TRBV30 | TRBD1 | CAWGVGQGQETQYF | TGTGCCTGGGGTGTGGGACAGGGTCAAGAGACCCAGTACTTC
TRBJ2-2 | NA | TRBV5-6 | TRBD2 | CASSLRPAGVYTGELFF | TGTGCCAGCAGCCTCCGCCCGGCGGGGGTTTACACCGGGGAGCTGTTTTTT
TRBJ1-1 | few | TRBV5-6 | NA | CASGVGVKTEAFF | TGTGCCAGCGGTGTAGGGGTTAAGACTGAAGCTTTCTTT
TRBJ2-5 | NA | TRBV11-3 | TRBD1 | CASSSQGRETQYF | TGTGCCAGCAGCTCACAGGGGAGAGAGACCCAGTACTTC
TRBJ1-1 | NA | TRBV7-2 | NA | CASSERTDNTEAFF | TGTGCCAGCAGCGAGCGGACGGATAACACTGAAGCTTTCTTT
TRBJ2-3 | NA | TRBV10-3 | TRBD1 | CAISESKVTGGADTQYF | TGTGCCATCAGTGAGTCGAAAGTGACAGGGGGCGCAGATACGCAGTATTTT
TRBJ1-1 | NA | TRBV10-3 | TRBD1 | CAARQGMNTEAFF | TGTGCCGCCCGACAGGGGATGAACACTGAAGCTTTCTTT
TRBJ1-4 | NA | TRBV28 | NA | CASSAPGDPTTNEKLFF | TGTGCCAGCAGTGCGCCGGGGGACCCTACGACTAATGAAAAACTGTTTTTT
TRBJ2-2 | NA | TRBV5-6 | NA | CASSLVSPSGELFF | TGTGCCAGCAGCTTGGTGTCCCCATCCGGGGAGCTGTTTTTT
TRBJ1-2 | NA | TRBV7-2 | TRBD1 | CASAGTGFYYGYTF | TGTGCCAGCGCCGGGACAGGGTTTTACTATGGCTACACCTTC
TRBJ1-4 | NA | TRBV28 | NA | CASSTTGREKLFF | TGTGCCAGCAGTACCACAGGGAGGGAAAAACTGTTTTTT
TRBJ2-7 | few | TRBV2 | NA | CATQARYLDEQYF | TGTGCCACACAAGCACGTTACCTTGACGAGCAGTACTTC
TRBJ1-4 | NA | TRBV19 | NA | CASSAGLSSNEKLFF | TGTGCCAGTAGTGCGGGTCTGTCCTCTAATGAAAAACTGTTTTTT
TRBJ1-5 | NA | TRBV19 | NA | CASSKTFDSNQPQHF | TGTGCCAGTAGTAAGACTTTTGATAGCAATCAGCCCCAGCATTTT
TRBJ1-2 | NA | TRBV9 | NA | CASSLLGGAPTIGYGYTF | TGTGCCAGCAGCCTACTCGGGGGGGCTCCGACTATTGGCTATGGCTACACCTTC
TRBJ1-1 | NA | TRBV18 | NA | CASSPSWPLEAFF | TGTGCCAGCTCACCCTCGTGGCCGCTAGAAGCTTTCTTT
TRBJ2-2 | few | TRBV10-3 | TRBD1 | CAISVGQGGTGELFF | TGTGCCATCAGTGTCGGACAGGGGGGCACCGGGGAGCTGTTTTTT
TRBJ2-3 | once | TRBV6-5 | NA | CASSTRGDTDTQYF | TGTGCCAGCAGTACCCGCGGGGACACAGATACGCAGTATTTT
TRBJ1-5 | NA | TRBV6-5 | NA | CASSSGRGGQPQHF | TGTGCCAGCAGCTCGGGGAGGGGAGGTCAGCCCCAGCATTTT
TRBJ1-1 | NA | TRBV5-4 | TRBD1 | CASSLAKGAGAFF | TGTGCCAGCAGCTTGGCCAAGGGGGCGGGAGCTTTCTTT
TRBJ1-6 | once | TRBV7-6 | NA | CASSLETGIYNSPLHF | TGTGCCAGCAGCTTAGAAACAGGGATCTATAATTCACCCCTCCACTTT
TRBJ2-3 | NA | TRBV11-2 | NA | CASSLDRGDTQYF | TGTGCCAGCAGCTTAGATCGTGGGGATACGCAGTATTTT
TRBJ2-4 | NA | TRBV28 | TRBD2 | CASTEIGLAGAGAKNIQYF | TGTGCCAGCACCGAGATAGGGCTAGCGGGAGCCGGGGCCAAAAACATTCAGTACTTC
TRBJ2-7 | NA | TRBV6-6 | TRBD1 | CASSYTWQGATNEQYF | TGTGCCAGCAGTTACACGTGGCAGGGGGCCACTAACGAGCAGTACTTC
TRBJ2-1 | NA | TRBV5-6 | NA | CASSPGFGRGYEQFF | TGTGCCAGCAGCCCCGGATTCGGGAGAGGCTATGAGCAGTTCTTC
TRBJ2-7 | NA | TRBV5-4 | NA | CASSLDGRPAYEQYF | TGTGCCAGCAGCTTGGACGGGAGACCCGCCTACGAGCAGTACTTC
TRBJ1-1 | few | TRBV13 | NA | CASSPRRAGINTEAFF | TGTGCCAGCAGCCCGAGGCGGGCAGGGATAAACACTGAAGCTTTCTTT
TRBJ1-1 | NA | TRBV6-5 | NA | CASGGTPPTEAFF | TGTGCCAGCGGAGGGACCCCACCGACTGAAGCTTTCTTT
TRBJ2-7 | NA | TRBV6-1 | TRBD2 | CASSETGGPGEQYF | TGTGCCAGCAGTGAAACGGGAGGGCCGGGCGAGCAGTACTTC
TRBJ2-1 | NA | TRBV11-2 | NA | CASSLIPTSGDEQFF | TGTGCCAGCAGCTTAATCCCCACCAGTGGGGATGAGCAGTTCTTC
TRBJ1-1 | NA | TRBV7-9 | NA | CASSLSGQSEAFF | TGTGCCAGCAGCTTATCCGGACAGAGTGAAGCTTTCTTT
TRBJ2-3 | once | TRBV5-1 | NA | CASSTSGSHTDTQYF | TGCGCCAGCAGCACCTCCGGGTCGCACACAGATACGCAGTATTTT